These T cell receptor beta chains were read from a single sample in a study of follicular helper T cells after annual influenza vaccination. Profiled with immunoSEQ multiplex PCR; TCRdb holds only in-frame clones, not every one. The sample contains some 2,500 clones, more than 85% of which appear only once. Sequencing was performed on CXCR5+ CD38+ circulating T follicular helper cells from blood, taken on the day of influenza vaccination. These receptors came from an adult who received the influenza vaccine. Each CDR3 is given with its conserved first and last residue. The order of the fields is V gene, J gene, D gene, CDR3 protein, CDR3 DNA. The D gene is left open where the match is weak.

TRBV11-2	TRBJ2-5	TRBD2	CASRGTSGEETQYF	TGTGCCAGCAGAGGGACTAGCGGAGAAGAGACCCAGTACTTC
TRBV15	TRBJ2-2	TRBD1	CATSADRGHTGELFF	TGTGCCACCAGCGCAGACAGGGGGCACACCGGGGAGCTGTTTTTT
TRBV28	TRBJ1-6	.	CASTGSGGYNSPLHF	TGTGCCTCGACCGGGTCCGGGGGATATAATTCACCCCTCCACTTT
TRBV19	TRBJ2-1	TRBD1	CASSFTGGRSYNEQFF	TGTGCCAGTAGTTTCACAGGGGGCCGCTCCTACAATGAGCAGTTCTTC
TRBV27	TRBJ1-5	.	CASRKQGQGENQPQHF	TGTGCCAGCAGGAAACAGGGTCAGGGTGAAAATCAGCCCCAGCATTTT
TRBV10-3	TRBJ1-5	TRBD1	CAISGTGGVSQPQHF	TGTGCCATCAGTGGGACAGGGGGGGTTAGTCAGCCCCAGCATTTT
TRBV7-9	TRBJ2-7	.	CASSSLGSHEQYF	TGTGCCAGCAGCTCCCTAGGAAGCCACGAGCAGTACTTC
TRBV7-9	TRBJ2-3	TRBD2	CASSVDPTSGSFKDTQYF	TGTGCCAGCAGCGTAGATCCTACTAGCGGGAGCTTTAAAGATACGCAGTATTTT
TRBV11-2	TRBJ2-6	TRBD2	CASRAGGASTGANVLTF	TGTGCCAGCAGGGCGGGGGGGGCAAGCACTGGGGCCAACGTCCTGACTTTC
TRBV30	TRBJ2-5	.	CAWSVQGETQYF	TGTGCCTGGAGTGTACAGGGAGAGACCCAGTACTTC
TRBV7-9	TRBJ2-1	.	CASSPYNEQFF	TGTGCCAGCAGCCCTTACAATGAGCAGTTCTTC
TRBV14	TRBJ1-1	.	CASSHRQVRTEAFF	TGTGCCAGCAGCCACCGACAGGTACGCACTGAAGCTTTCTTT
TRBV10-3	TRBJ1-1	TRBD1	CAIRASGQQQNTEAFF	TGTGCCATCAGGGCTTCGGGACAGCAACAGAACACTGAAGCTTTCTTT
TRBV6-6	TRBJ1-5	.	CASSLPGRNQPQHF	TGTGCCAGCAGCCTCCCAGGAAGGAATCAGCCCCAGCATTTT
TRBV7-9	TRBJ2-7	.	CASSHQGYDGGQYF	TGTGCCAGCAGCCATCAGGGGTACGATGGCGGGCAGTACTTC
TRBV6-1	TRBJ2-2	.	CASSEKPGSSNTGELFF	TGTGCCAGCAGTGAAAAGCCAGGGTCTTCGAACACCGGGGAGCTGTTTTTT